This entry features one TCR beta chain sequence. The antigen is undetermined. The sample comes from a study of cytomegalovirus exposure and HLA in healthy donors. At the level of the study: Out of approximately 170 million T cells, an earlier analysis found roughly 100 million unique TCR beta sequences in total.

Regarding the study as a whole: Per a later analysis, fewer than 20,000 TCR beta sequences showed association with HLA alleles at 0.05 false discovery rate. Reports indicated that the classifier achieved high specificity and sensitivity in diagnosing cytomegalovirus status. When a later analysis compared HLA-associated TCR beta chains with equally common others, the HLA-associated chains turned out to be more clonally expanded and to have lower generation probabilities.

Use of 60 Vbeta and 13 Jbeta primers characterized the PCR. TCRdb's table, derived via immunoSEQ multiplex PCR, lists solely in-frame clones and lacks some. The top ten clones hold 3.5% to 4% of a sample with about 59,000 clones, about four fifths of them seen once. The V gene's germline CDR1 is MNHEY and CDR2 SMNVEV (reference sequence). The CDR3 runs to 13 residues. The germline V and J ends were trimmed by 6 bases and 3 bases, with 9 bases remaining between them. Sequencing was carried out using PBMCs. The chain uses TRBV27 and TRBJ2-1; possibly TRBD2 for D (6 bases). This receptor was obtained from a middle-aged woman in good health and CMV-seronegative. In DNA, the CDR3 is TGTGCCAGCAGCCGGACTATCTACAATGAGCAGTTCTTC. As protein: CASSRTIYNEQFF.